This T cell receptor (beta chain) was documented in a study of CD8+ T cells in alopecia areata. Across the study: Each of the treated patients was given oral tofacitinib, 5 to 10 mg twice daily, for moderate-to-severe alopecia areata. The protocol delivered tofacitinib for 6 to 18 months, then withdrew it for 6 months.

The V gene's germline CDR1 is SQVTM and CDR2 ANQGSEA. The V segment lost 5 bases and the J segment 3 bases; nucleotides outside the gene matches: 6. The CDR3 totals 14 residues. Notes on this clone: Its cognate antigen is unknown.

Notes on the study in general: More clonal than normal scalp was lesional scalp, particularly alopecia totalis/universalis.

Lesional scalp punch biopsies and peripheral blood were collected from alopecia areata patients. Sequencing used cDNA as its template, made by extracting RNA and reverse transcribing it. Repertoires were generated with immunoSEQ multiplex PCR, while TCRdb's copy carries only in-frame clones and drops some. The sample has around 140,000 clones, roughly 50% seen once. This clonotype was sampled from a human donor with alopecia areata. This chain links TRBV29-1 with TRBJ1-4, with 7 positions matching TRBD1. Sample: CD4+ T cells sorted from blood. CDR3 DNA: TGCAGCGTTTCAGGGGGGGTACCTAATGAAAAACTGTTTTTT. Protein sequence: CSVSGGVPNEKLFF.